The source of this TCR beta chain is a study of cytomegalovirus exposure and HLA in healthy donors. General study points: The majority of CMV-associated TCR beta chains were reported as apparently HLA-restricted in a later analysis. Later genetic work tied a missense DCLRE1C variant to beta-chain V and J trimming. In the analysis, some V segments, TRBV6-2 and TRBV6-3 included, were excluded as indistinguishable.

PCR employed 60 Vbeta and 13 Jbeta primers. The data were produced by immunoSEQ multiplex PCR, yet TCRdb's version contains in-frame clones alone and is incomplete. Of around 59,000 clones in the sample, 75% to 85% were seen once. Concerning this clone itself: Its target is unknown.

The germline gives CDR1 SEHNR, CDR2 FQNEAQ (reference sequence). The CDR3 totals 14 residues. J was trimmed by 5 bases and V by 5 bases; bases with no gene match: 4. Sequences were obtained from PBMCs. This chain uses TRBV7-9 with TRBJ2-2, with 8 bases fitting TRBD1. This receptor was taken from a woman in her 40s in good health and CMV-seronegative. The CDR3 DNA sequence: TGTGCCAGCAGCATGTGGGACAGGACCGGGGAGCTGTTTTTT. It encodes CASSMWDRTGELFF.